The clone carrying this T cell receptor beta chain was picked up one time. The CDR3 totals 13 residues. In germline, CDR1 is SGHNT, CDR2 YENEEA. The V gene lost 5 bases and the J gene lost 5 bases, with 12 bases spanning the gap. This sample was included in a study of cytotoxic CD8 clonotypes in ibrutinib-treated CLL. Clones were sequenced by immunoSEQ multiplex PCR, and TCRdb holds only the in-frame ones, with some missing. The repertoire holds 55,000 to 85,000 clones, around nine tenths seen once, with approximately 3.1% in the top ten. The rearrangement joins TRBV11-3 to TRBJ2-5; D tentatively fits TRBD1 or TRBD2 (5 bases each). The clonotype originates from a human donor with chronic lymphocytic leukemia. The sample in question was PBMCs, obtained after 12 months of ibrutinib treatment. The CDR3 loop reads CASSGGEGETQYF. For the CDR3, the DNA is TGTGCCAGCAGCGGGGGAGAGGGGGAGACCCAGTACTTC. Drawing the rest from reference TRBV11-3 and TRBJ2-5, the complete variable domain is EAGVVQSPRYKIIEKKQPVAFWCNPISGHNTLYWYLQNLGQGPELLIRYENEEAVDDSQLPKDRFSAERLKGVDSTLKIQPAELGDSAVYLCASSGGEGETQYFGPGTRLLVL.